The 20 T cell receptor beta chains listed next were all sequenced from one sample in a study of T-cell reconstitution after alpha-beta-depleted transplantation in children (dated by TCRdb to the mid-2010s). Receptors were amplified or captured by PCR. Instrument on record: Illumina HiSeq 2500. To normalize quantification of the TCRbeta repertoire, the TCR libraries were built with molecular barcoding that relied on unique molecular identifiers. In TCRdb, the public reads were trimmed at Q25 with fastp and aligned with MiXCR, with productive beta chains retained. Each entry merges the rows of one CDR3 protein and shows their most common DNA and genes. Across this sample there are about half a million distinct CDR3 sequences, with about 12% seen only once. 4.5% to 6% of the sample is in the top ten clones. Sequencing was performed on PBMCs from the stem cell graft donor, taken from the stem cell graft. The receptors were sampled from a human donor who donated a stem cell graft to a child with combined immunodeficiency.

In its sample, this clonotype was seen a few times. The rearrangement joins TRBV20-1 to TRBJ1-2, with 9 positions matching TRBD1. Germline V gives CDR1 DFQATT, CDR2 SNEGSKA (reference sequence). There are 14 residues in the CDR3. J was trimmed by 7 bases and V by 7 bases; bases with no gene match: 13. The CDR3 DNA is TGCAGTGTTATAACCCGGGACAGGGTGGTTGGCTACACCTTC. Translated: CSVITRDRVVGYTF.

In its sample, this clonotype was seen many times. V is TRBV12-3 or TRBV12-4 and J is TRBJ2-2, with TRBD1 matching 7 bases. The junction had 7 bases not matched to a gene; V was cut back by 4 bases and J by 2 bases. The CDR3 covers 16 residues. CDR3 in DNA: TGTGCCAGCAGTTACTCCGGGACAGCCAACACCGGGGAGCTGTTTTTT. Its translation: CASSYSGTANTGELFF.

This clonotype appeared a few times. The chain couples TRBV5-1 to TRBJ1-1, with a possible D match to TRBD1 (6 bases). This CDR3 is 15 amino acids long. Trimming took 4 bases from V and 2 from J, leaving 15 bases between them. In germline, CDR1 is SGHRS, CDR2 YFSETQ. The CDR3 loop reads CASSPSGAVNTEAFF. In nucleotides, the CDR3 is TGCGCCAGCAGCCCCTCGGGGGCGGTTAACACTGAAGCTTTCTTT.

This clonotype was seen ten or more times. The CDR3: CASSLSSVETQYF. The DNA of the CDR3 is TGTGCCAGCAGTTTGTCCAGTGTGGAGACCCAGTACTTC. V is TRBV27 and J is TRBJ2-5, with D unresolved. The germline V gene has CDR1 MNHEY and CDR2 SMNVEV (reference sequence). The V end was cut by 3 bases, the J end by 5 bases, with 10 bases between. The CDR3 is made up of 13 amino acids.

This sequence joins TRBV7-8 and TRBJ2-2; perhaps TRBD2 as D (5 bases). This CDR3 region has 13 residues. In germline, CDR1 is SGHVS, CDR2 FQNEAQ. The ends were cut back, 3 bases at V and 7 bases at J, with 9 bases in the middle. CDR3 sequence: CASSFGRGGELFF. The CDR3 coding sequence is TGTGCCAGCAGCTTCGGACGGGGCGGGGAGCTGTTTTTT.

The table lists this clonotype with a few counts. The CDR3 bases are TGTGCCAGCACCACCCCCAGGGTCAAACGGGACACTGAAGCTTTCTTT. Its protein product is CASTTPRVKRDTEAFF. The V gene is TRBV6-1, the J gene TRBJ1-1, with D maybe TRBD1 (5 bases). There are 16 residues in the CDR3. CDR1 MNHNS and CDR2 SASEGT come from the germline V gene. The V and J ends lost 7 bases and 3 bases respectively, with 21 bases between them.

This clonotype was seen at least ten times. The gene calls are TRBV5-1 and TRBJ2-7; possible D gene TRBD2, 5 bases. This CDR3 contains 14 residues. The V end was cut by 0 bases, the J end by 4 bases, with 11 bases between. From germline, CDR1 is SGHRS and CDR2 YFSETQ. CDR3 amino acids: CASSLELADYEQYF. CDR3 sequence (DNA): TGCGCCAGCAGCTTGGAGCTAGCCGATTACGAGCAGTACTTC.

A remark on this clonotype: This is likely a read error, given that the CDR3 carries no conserved phenylalanine or tryptophan at its end. No DNA is shown, since the ends of the CDR3 on it are uncertain; the CDR3 is the one TCRdb lists. The chain uses TRBV9 and TRBJ2-3; the table names TRBD1, a call not compared with the DNA. The CDR3 is 16 residues long, ends included. The V gene's germline CDR1 is SGDLS and CDR2 YYNGEE. CDR3 protein: CASSLEIGAASTDTQY.

This clonotype was counted only a few times. V gene TRBV7-6 combines with J gene TRBJ2-3; the match to TRBD2 covers 8 bases. The germline CDR1 and CDR2 sequences are SGHVS and FNYEAQ. This CDR3 is built from 17 residues. J was trimmed by 8 bases and V by 8 bases; bases with no gene match: 21. The CDR3 coding sequence is TGTGCCAGCGCTAGACCGGGGGGGGGATCCATGGGAGCTACGCAGTATTTT. It is translated as CASARPGGGSMGATQYF. Drawing the rest from reference TRBV7-6 and TRBJ2-3, the complete variable domain is GAGVSQSPRYKVTKRGQDVALRCDPISGHVSLYWYRQALGQGPEFLTYFNYEAQQDKSGLPNDRFSAERPEGSISTLTIQRTEQRDSAMYRCASARPGGGSMGATQYFGPGTRLTVL.

Ten or more counts support this clonotype. The chain couples TRBV7-2 to TRBJ1-1; no definite D call. Trimming pared 5 bases from V and 5 bases from J, leaving 9 bases between. Germline CDR1 reads SGHTA; CDR2 reads FQGNSA. The CDR3 spans 12 residues. In DNA form, the CDR3 reads TGTGCCAGCAGCCCCGAGGTTACTGAAGCTTTCTTT. Its translation is CASSPEVTEAFF.

The chain uses TRBV10-3 and TRBJ2-4; 10 bases fit TRBD2. The V and J ends lost 2 bases and 4 bases, in that order; junction bases with no gene match: 5. CDR3 length equals 16 residues. CDR1 is ENHRY and CDR2 is SYGVKD in the germline V gene. CDR3 DNA: TGTGCCATCAGTGAGACTAGCGGGGTACAAAAAAACATTCAGTACTTC. Its protein is CAISETSGVQKNIQYF.

This clonotype turned up a few times. This sequence joins TRBV12-3 or TRBV12-4 and TRBJ2-3; TRBD1 matches at 8 bases. The CDR3 sequence is 15 residues long. The V segment lost 6 bases and the J segment 2 bases; nucleotides outside the gene matches: 7. The CDR3 DNA sequence: TGTGCCAGCAGCCACGGACAGGGAACCACAGATACGCAGTATTTT. Its protein is CASSHGQGTTDTQYF.

The chain is built from TRBV5-1 and TRBJ2-4; 16 bases are a match to TRBD2. Germline loops: CDR1 SGHRS, CDR2 YFSETQ. The CDR3 runs to 19 residues. Losses at the gene ends were 0 bases for V and 5 bases for J; bases not matched to a gene: 8. The CDR3 nucleotides read TGCGCCAGCAGCTTGGTGGGACTAGCGGGAGGGCCTCTGGAAAACATTCAGTACTTC. As protein: CASSLVGLAGGPLENIQYF.

V gene TRBV20-1 combines with J gene TRBJ1-1; D unclear. V lost 0 bases and J lost 3, with 2 bases in between. The CDR3 loop spans 11 amino acids. Germline V gene sequence: CDR1 DFQATT, CDR2 SNEGSKA (reference sequence). CDR3 sequence: CSAREDTEAFF. CDR3 nucleotides: TGCAGTGCTAGAGAGGACACTGAAGCTTTCTTT.

The chain links TRBV5-4 to TRBJ2-2; D may be TRBD2 (5 bases). CDR3 length: 15 residues. Looked up from germline, CDR1 is SGHNT and CDR2 is YYREEE (reference sequence). Trimming left V 1 base short and J 4 bases short, with 11 bases between. Here the CDR3 DNA reads TGTGCCAGCAGCTTGACTAGGCTAGGCACCGGGGAGCTGTTTTTT. The encoded protein is CASSLTRLGTGELFF. Supplemented by reference TRBV5-4 and TRBJ2-2, the full variable domain reads ETGVTQSPTHLIKTRGQQVTLRCSSQSGHNTVSWYQQALGQGPQFIFQYYREEENGRGNFPPRFSGLQFPNYSSELNVNALELDDSALYLCASSLTRLGTGELFFGEGSRLTVL.

This chain connects TRBV5-1 to TRBJ1-6, with 7 bases identical to TRBD1. From germline, CDR1 is SGHRS and CDR2 YFSETQ. The CDR3 spans 14 residues. V lost 3 bases and J lost 5; bases outside the gene matches: 2. The CDR3 sequence is CASSSGTDNSPLHF. In DNA, the CDR3 is TGCGCCAGCAGCTCAGGGACAGATAATTCACCCCTCCACTTT.

The chain employs TRBV12-3 or TRBV12-4 and TRBJ1-5; D is ambiguous. V was trimmed by 1 base and J by 5 bases, leaving 12 bases between them. The CDR3 is 15 residues long. This CDR3 reads CASSLGLGTDQPQHF. CDR3 DNA: TGTGCCAGCAGTTTAGGTCTCGGCACCGATCAGCCCCAGCATTTT.

This clonotype turned up a few times. This rearrangement joins TRBV6-2 or TRBV6-3 to TRBJ1-6, with D unresolved. Trimming removed 2 bases from V and 9 bases from J, with 32 bases in between. Germline lookup yields CDR1 MNHEY and CDR2 SVGEGT. The length of the CDR3 is 21 residues. This chain's CDR3 is CASSYILHTAPRVIDSSPLHF. The CDR3 DNA sequence: TGTGCCAGCAGTTACATTCTCCACACAGCACCGAGGGTGATCGATAGTTCACCCCTCCACTTT.

This clonotype was detected only a few times. The V and J genes are TRBV15 and TRBJ2-5; D is uncertain. The germline gives CDR1 LNHNV, CDR2 YYDKDF (reference sequence). There are 17 residues in the CDR3. V dropped 0 bases and J dropped 5 bases, with 19 bases sitting between them. The CDR3 here is CATSREVAGTGRETQYF. The CDR3 nucleotides read TGTGCCACCAGCAGAGAGGTTGCAGGAACCGGCCGGGAGACCCAGTACTTC.

This clonotype has a handful of counts. The V gene is TRBV20-1, the J gene TRBJ2-7, with D maybe TRBD2 (6 bases). V was shortened by 1 base and J by 4 bases, with 17 bases between the two germline ends. CDR3 length equals 15 residues. CDR1 and CDR2 from the germline V gene are DFQATT and SNEGSKA (reference sequence). DNA for the CDR3: TGCAGTGCTAGAGGCTTCGGGGGACGCGCTTACGAGCAGTACTTC. Amino acids: CSARGFGGRAYEQYF.